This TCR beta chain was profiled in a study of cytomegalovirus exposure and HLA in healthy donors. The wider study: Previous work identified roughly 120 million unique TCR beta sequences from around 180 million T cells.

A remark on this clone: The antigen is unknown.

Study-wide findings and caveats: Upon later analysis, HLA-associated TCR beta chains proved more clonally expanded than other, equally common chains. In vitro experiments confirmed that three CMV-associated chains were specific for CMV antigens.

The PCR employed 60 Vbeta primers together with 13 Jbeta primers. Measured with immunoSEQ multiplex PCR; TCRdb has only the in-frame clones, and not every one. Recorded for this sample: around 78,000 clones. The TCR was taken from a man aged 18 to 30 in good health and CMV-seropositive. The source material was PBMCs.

Here the CDR3 reads CASSPAGGLGSNYGYTF. The CDR3 DNA reads as TGTGCCAGCAGTCCTGCAGGGGGGCTAGGGTCTAACTATGGCTACACCTTC. J is TRBJ1-2 and V is TRBV27, with TRBD1 matching 7 bases. This CDR3 contains 17 residues. V dropped 5 bases and J dropped 0; count of bases not matched to a gene: 12. Per the germline V gene, CDR1 is MNHEY and CDR2 is SMNVEV (reference sequence).